A single sample is the source of the 2 T cell receptor beta chains below, sequenced in a study of T cell responses to AZD1222 COVID-19 vaccine. Profiling relied on immunoSEQ multiplex PCR, and the TCRdb table lists in-frame clones only, not all of them. The top ten clones hold approximately 23% of a sample with 66,000 or so clones, roughly 78% of them seen once. Sample: peripheral blood, taken on day 0 of MenACWY control vaccination. All receptors come from an adult in good health.

In this sample, this clone turned up once. This chain uses TRBV13 with TRBJ1-3; a possible D gene is TRBD1 (6 bases). Germline V gene data show CDR1 as PRHDT and CDR2 as FYEKMQ (reference sequence). V lost 4 bases to trimming and J lost 2 bases, with 9 bases between them. CDR3 length: 14 amino acids. The CDR3 DNA reads as TGTGCCAGCAGCTACAGGGTACCTGGAAACACCATATATTTT. Translation gives CASSYRVPGNTIYF.

The chain has TRBV5-4 and TRBJ2-1, with D tentatively TRBD2 (6 bases). This CDR3 spans 14 amino acids. The V gene's germline CDR1 is SGHNT and CDR2 YYREEE (reference sequence). V lost 0 bases and J lost 8, with 12 bases in between. CDR3 amino acids: CASSLDPGRDEQFF. In nucleotides, the CDR3 is TGTGCCAGCAGCTTGGATCCCGGGAGAGATGAGCAGTTCTTC.